This T cell receptor (beta chain) was obtained from a study of cytomegalovirus exposure and HLA in healthy donors. Study in general: Earlier findings included about 120 million unique TCR beta sequences obtained from 150 million to 200 million T cells. Findings of the study overall: Common viral pathogens seemed to be connected with several of the most significant clusters, according to a later analysis.

The primer mix had 60 Vbeta and 13 Jbeta primers. Clones were sequenced by immunoSEQ multiplex PCR, and TCRdb holds only the in-frame ones, with some missing. The sample yields roughly 150,000 clones, roughly 80% seen once. The CDR3 is 19 amino acids. Per germline, CDR1 SEHNR and CDR2 FQNEAQ (reference sequence). V lost 1 base, J lost 4 bases, and 14 bases stayed unmatched. Comment on this clone: Its antigen is not known.

Donors consisted of healthy bone marrow donors. Sequenced material: PBMCs. The V gene is TRBV7-9, the J gene TRBJ2-1; the match to TRBD2 covers 9 bases. This TCR came from a male donor in good health and CMV-seronegative. The CDR3 is CASSLGAGGDQLGYNEQFF. In DNA, the CDR3 is TGTGCCAGCAGCTTAGGAGCGGGAGGTGATCAATTGGGGTACAATGAGCAGTTCTTC.